This is a list of T cell receptor beta chains from one sample in a study of molecular identifiers for immune sequencing clone quantification. In TCRdb, the PCR reads were re-called with MiXCR into one record per CDR3 protein. Of hundreds of thousands of distinct CDR3 sequences listed, just under 20% are singletons. Material for sequencing was naive CD8+ T cells from blood, with Jurkat cell RNA spiked in. These receptors were collected from a human donor in good health. Some libraries in this study had Jurkat cell RNA spiked in. CDR3s include the opening cysteine and the closing phenylalanine or tryptophan. A D gene is named only where the DNA matches it firmly. A row's size may be missing; if present it is once, few, many or a size class.

CDR3aa: CSVDGGMNTEAFF
CDR3nt: TGCAGCGTTGATGGGGGGATGAACACTGAAGCTTTCTTT
d_gene: -
abundance: many
j_gene: TRBJ1-1
v_gene: TRBV29-1

CDR3aa: CASSLAPGRDSIQETQYF
CDR3nt: TGTGCCAGCAGCTTAGCCCCAGGCCGGGACAGTATCCAAGAGACCCAGTACTTC
d_gene: TRBD1
abundance: many
j_gene: TRBJ2-5
v_gene: TRBV7-8

CDR3aa: CASSGQGSAYEQYF
CDR3nt: TGTGCCAGCAGTGGACAGGGTTCGGCCTACGAGCAGTACTTC
d_gene: TRBD1
abundance: many
j_gene: TRBJ2-7
v_gene: TRBV6-1

CDR3aa: CASSYRDRYTDTQYF
CDR3nt: TGTGCCAGCAGCTACCGGGACAGGTACACAGATACGCAGTATTTT
d_gene: TRBD1
abundance: many
j_gene: TRBJ2-3
v_gene: TRBV6-5

CDR3aa: CASSVGANYEQYF
CDR3nt: TGTGCCAGCAGCGTAGGGGCAAACTACGAGCAGTACTTC
d_gene: -
abundance: many
j_gene: TRBJ2-7
v_gene: TRBV9

CDR3aa: CASSTQGGLNTEAFF
CDR3nt: TGTGCCAGTAGTACCCAAGGGGGGTTGAACACTGAAGCTTTCTTT
d_gene: -
abundance: few
j_gene: TRBJ1-1
v_gene: TRBV19

CDR3aa: CASTPTSGGASEQFF
CDR3nt: TGCGCCAGCACCCCAACTAGCGGGGGGGCCTCGGAGCAGTTCTTC
d_gene: TRBD2
abundance: many
j_gene: TRBJ2-1
v_gene: TRBV5-1

CDR3aa: CSVEDWTGVYGYTF
CDR3nt: TGCAGCGTTGAAGACTGGACAGGGGTCTATGGCTACACCTTC
d_gene: TRBD1
abundance: many
j_gene: TRBJ1-2
v_gene: TRBV29-1

CDR3aa: CASSYSLYGSYEQYF
CDR3nt: TGTGCCAGCAGTTACTCTCTTTACGGGAGCTACGAGCAGTACTTC
d_gene: -
abundance: many
j_gene: TRBJ2-7
v_gene: TRBV6-5

CDR3aa: CASSPWDRVHNEQFF
CDR3nt: TGTGCCAGCAGCCCCTGGGACAGGGTGCACAATGAGCAGTTCTTC
d_gene: TRBD1
abundance: many
j_gene: TRBJ2-1
v_gene: TRBV13

CDR3aa: CASSPMATGVEKLFF
CDR3nt: TGTGCCAGCAGCCCCATGGCTACAGGGGTTGAAAAACTGTTTTTT
d_gene: TRBD1
abundance: many
j_gene: TRBJ1-4
v_gene: TRBV7-2

CDR3aa: CASSSLPSDTEAFF
CDR3nt: TGCGCCAGCAGCTCCTTACCTTCGGATACTGAAGCTTTCTTT
d_gene: -
abundance: many
j_gene: TRBJ1-1
v_gene: TRBV5-1

CDR3aa: CASSQVQLTPYEQYF
CDR3nt: TGCGCCAGCAGCCAAGTTCAGCTTACGCCCTACGAGCAGTACTTC
d_gene: -
abundance: many
j_gene: TRBJ2-7
v_gene: TRBV4-1

CDR3aa: CASSFFGRSYEQYF
CDR3nt: TGTGCCAGCAGCTTCTTCGGCCGCTCCTACGAGCAGTACTTC
d_gene: -
abundance: few
j_gene: TRBJ2-7
v_gene: TRBV5-6

CDR3aa: CSVEGSPDLNTEAFF
CDR3nt: TGCAGCGTTGAAGGTTCACCAGATTTGAACACTGAAGCTTTCTTT
d_gene: -
abundance: many
j_gene: TRBJ1-1
v_gene: TRBV29-1

CDR3aa: CASSLMGDYGQYF
CDR3nt: TGTGCCAGCAGTTTAATGGGAGACTACGGGCAGTACTTC
d_gene: -
abundance: -
j_gene: TRBJ2-7
v_gene: TRBV27

CDR3aa: CSVLGMIGGWGTQYF
CDR3nt: TGCAGTGTTCTCGGAATGATCGGCGGTTGGGGGACCCAGTACTTC
d_gene: -
abundance: -
j_gene: TRBJ2-5
v_gene: TRBV20-1

CDR3aa: CASSWDQYEQYF
CDR3nt: TGTGCCAGCAGTTGGGACCAGTACGAGCAGTACTTC
d_gene: -
abundance: many
j_gene: TRBJ2-7
v_gene: TRBV6-2/TRBV6-3

CDR3aa: CASSDSVDNEQFF
CDR3nt: TGTGCCAGCAGTGATTCAGTCGACAATGAGCAGTTCTTC
d_gene: -
abundance: many
j_gene: TRBJ2-1
v_gene: TRBV25-1

CDR3aa: CASSLYGSTDTQYF
CDR3nt: TGTGCCAGCAGCTTGTACGGTTCCACAGATACGCAGTATTTT
d_gene: -
abundance: many
j_gene: TRBJ2-3
v_gene: TRBV7-8

CDR3aa: CASSFFSGRTDTQYF
CDR3nt: TGTGCCAGCAGTTTTTTTAGCGGGAGGACAGATACGCAGTATTTT
d_gene: TRBD2
abundance: many
j_gene: TRBJ2-3
v_gene: TRBV12-3/TRBV12-4

CDR3aa: CAWSADYRPGNEQFF
CDR3nt: TGTGCCTGGAGTGCGGACTACCGTCCTGGCAATGAGCAGTTCTTC
d_gene: -
abundance: few
j_gene: TRBJ2-1
v_gene: TRBV30